A single sample gave rise to the 22 T cell receptor beta chains below, sequenced in a study of CD8 T cells in ankylosing spondylitis. General study points: Several highly homologous variants made up a TCR beta motif, and this motif appeared characteristic of ankylosing spondylitis blood.

TCRdb analysed the 5' RACE reads with MiXCR anew, one entry per CDR3 protein. This table has a few hundred thousand distinct CDR3 sequences, more than 15% appearing once. These receptors' antigens are unknown. Sequencing was done on a sample of blood, either unsorted or a sorted T cell fraction (not recorded which). Source of these receptors: a male donor with ankylosing spondylitis.

This clonotype was found a few times. The gene calls are TRBV6-2 or TRBV6-3 and TRBJ1-5; no clear D gene. The CDR3 length is 16 residues. Germline CDR1 and CDR2: MNHEY and SVGEGT. The V and J ends lost 0 bases and 0 bases respectively, with 9 bases between them. CDR3 protein: CASSYSWAYSNQPQHF. The CDR3 DNA reads as TGTGCCAGCAGTTACTCGTGGGCGTATAGCAATCAGCCCCAGCATTTT.

The V gene is TRBV24-1, the J gene TRBJ2-4; 7 bases match TRBD1. The germline gives CDR1 KGHDR, CDR2 SFDVKD. With 4 bases clipped from V and 6 bases from J, the junction kept 8 bases outside the gene matches. The CDR3 runs to 15 residues. The CDR3 sequence is CATSDRGSMGNIQYF. Here the CDR3 DNA reads TGTGCCACCAGTGACAGGGGGAGTATGGGAAACATTCAGTACTTC.

This clonotype was detected only a few times. This chain joins TRBV20-1 and TRBJ2-3; D is undetermined. The germline CDR1 and CDR2 sequences are DFQATT and SNEGSKA (reference sequence). The CDR3 has 15 residues. V gave up 4 bases and J gave up 4 bases, with 18 bases separating them. The CDR3 DNA reads TGCAGTGCTACCCCACTGGGTCTGAAGGCAGATACGCAGTATTTT. As protein: CSATPLGLKADTQYF.

This clonotype showed up just a few times. The CDR3 protein is CASVVGSGSYEQYF. The CDR3 bases are TGTGCCAGCGTTGTCGGGAGCGGTTCCTACGAGCAGTACTTC. J is TRBJ2-7 and V is TRBV7-9; D might be TRBD2 (6 bases). CDR1 is SEHNR, CDR2 FQNEAQ, per germline (reference sequence). The V end lost 8 bases, the J end lost 1 base, and 15 bases lay between the germline ends. This CDR3 has 14 residues. The variable domain in full, completed from reference TRBV7-9 and TRBJ2-7, reads DTGVSQNPRHKITKRGQNVTFRCDPISEHNRLYWYRQTLGQGPEFLTYFQNEAQLEKSRLLSDRFSAERPKGSFSTLEIQRTEQGDSAMYLCASVVGSGSYEQYFGPGTRLTVT.

This clonotype was recorded a few times. This sequence joins TRBV28 and TRBJ2-7, with D possibly being TRBD1 or TRBD2 (6 bases each). V dropped 6 bases and J dropped 4 bases, with 19 bases sitting between them. CDR1 is MDHEN and CDR2 is SYDVKM in the germline V gene. CDR3 length: 15 amino acids. The CDR3 spells CASSRRFSGAYEQYF. CDR3 sequence (DNA): TGTGCCAGCAGCCGGCGATTTTCGGGGGCTTACGAGCAGTACTTC. Combining the CDR3 with reference TRBV28 and TRBJ2-7 gives the whole variable domain DVKVTQSSRYLVKRTGEKVFLECVQDMDHENMFWYRQDPGLGLRLIYFSYDVKMKEKGDIPEGYSVSREKKERFSLILESASTNQTSMYLCASSRRFSGAYEQYFGPGTRLTVT.

Many counts were recorded for this clonotype. The chain combines TRBV5-1 with TRBJ1-1; perhaps TRBD1 as D (6 bases). V lost 4 bases and J lost 5, with 18 bases in between. The CDR3 consists of 15 residues. Germline CDR1 and CDR2: SGHRS and YFSETQ. The CDR3 reads CASSALGGAGTEAFF. CDR3 DNA: TGCGCCAGCAGCGCCCTGGGGGGCGCTGGGACTGAAGCTTTCTTT.

The chain is built from TRBV20-1 and TRBJ2-7; 9 bases match TRBD2. With V trimmed by 0 bases and J by 3 bases, 3 bases remained unmatched. The CDR3 contains 14 residues. Germline lookup yields CDR1 DFQATT and CDR2 SNEGSKA (reference sequence). CDR3 in amino acids: CSAREPAGGYEQYF. The CDR3 coding sequence is TGCAGTGCTAGAGAACCAGCGGGGGGCTACGAGCAGTACTTC.

The chain links TRBV12-3 or TRBV12-4 to TRBJ2-1; possibly TRBD2 for D (5 bases). The V end was cut by 10 bases, the J end by 0 bases, with 16 bases between. The CDR3 runs 15 residues. CDR3 sequence: CATSGWGSSYNEQFF. DNA of the CDR3: TGTGCCACCAGCGGATGGGGAAGCTCCTACAATGAGCAGTTCTTC.

This clonotype was seen repeatedly, ten times or more. The CDR3 reads CSVVSQDNYGYTF. As DNA, the CDR3 is TGCAGCGTTGTCTCCCAGGACAACTATGGCTACACCTTC. The V and J genes are TRBV29-1 and TRBJ1-2; unclear D gene. The length of the CDR3 is 13 residues. Germline CDR1 SQVTM, CDR2 ANQGSEA. V lost 4 bases and J lost 2, with 11 bases in between.

This clonotype was seen many times. V usage is TRBV4-1 and J usage is TRBJ2-1; 7 bases agree with TRBD1. Germline V lookup: CDR1 MGHRA, CDR2 YSYEKL. This CDR3 comprises 21 residues. The trim removed 0 bases at V and 0 bases at J, leaving 17 bases unmatched. CDR3 nucleotides: TGCGCCAGCAGCCAAGAATCCCCCTCCGTGGGACAGCCGAGCTCCTACAATGAGCAGTTCTTC. Translation gives CASSQESPSVGQPSSYNEQFF.

This clonotype was detected a few times. This sequence joins TRBV7-9 and TRBJ2-1; 9 nucleotides line up with TRBD1. The CDR3 has 15 amino acids. Trimming at V came to 2 bases and at J to 7 bases, leaving 6 bases not matched to a gene. The germline V gene has CDR1 SEHNR and CDR2 FQNEAQ (reference sequence). Here the CDR3 DNA reads TGTGCCAGCAGCTTACTCCGGGACAGGGTTAATGAGCAGTTCTTC. Translated, it gives CASSLLRDRVNEQFF.

This clonotype was seen more than once but under ten times. This chain connects TRBV12-3 or TRBV12-4 to TRBJ2-2, with D unresolved. V lost 6 bases, J lost 4 bases, and 12 bases lay in between. The CDR3 sequence is 14 residues long. The CDR3: CASSPPGRTGELFF. The CDR3 DNA reads TGTGCCAGCAGCCCACCCGGGCGCACCGGGGAGCTGTTTTTT.

This clonotype was observed at least ten times. The gene calls are TRBV5-1 and TRBJ1-1, with 9 bases matching TRBD1. J lost 2 bases, V lost 0 bases, and 5 bases had no gene match. The CDR3 covers 16 residues. Per the germline V gene, CDR1 is SGHRS and CDR2 is YFSETQ. The CDR3 nucleotides read TGCGCCAGCAGCTTGGCCGGGACAGGGAAAAACACTGAAGCTTTCTTT. Translation gives CASSLAGTGKNTEAFF.

This clonotype showed up just a few times. The V and J genes are TRBV19 and TRBJ2-6; D is perhaps TRBD2 (6 bases). Germline V lookup: CDR1 LNHDA, CDR2 SQIVND (reference sequence). Trimming cost V 3 bases and J 0 bases, with 9 bases left between them. CDR3 length: 16 residues. The CDR3 bases are TGTGCCAGTAGTATCGTGGGGGGCTCTGGGGCCAACGTCCTGACTTTC. Residues: CASSIVGGSGANVLTF.

The rearrangement uses TRBV30 and TRBJ2-2; possibly TRBD1 or TRBD2 for D (5 bases each). V lost 2 bases and J lost 3, with 13 bases in between. The CDR3 runs 15 residues. CDR1 is GTSNPN and CDR2 is SVGIG in the germline V gene (reference sequence). The DNA of the CDR3 is TGTGCCTGGAGTAGGGGAGATCTGGACACCGGGGAGCTGTTTTTT. Amino acids: CAWSRGDLDTGELFF.

The rearrangement uses TRBV20-1 and TRBJ2-5; D is ambiguous. This CDR3 contains 14 residues. Germline assignment: CDR1 DFQATT and CDR2 SNEGSKA (reference sequence). V was clipped by 2 bases and J by 1 base, with 11 bases between them. The CDR3 nucleotides read TGCAGTGCTAGACGGGTGAGGAGCCAAGAGACCCAGTACTTC. Translating it yields CSARRVRSQETQYF.

The chain is built from TRBV14 and TRBJ1-3; a possible D gene is TRBD1 (5 bases). This CDR3 contains 18 residues. Germline V lookup: CDR1 SGHDN, CDR2 FVKESK. Trimming cost V 0 bases and J 2 bases, with 17 bases left between them. The CDR3 DNA is TGTGCCAGCAGCCAAGACGGGGGTGGAGGGCGCCCTGGAAACACCATATATTTT. This gives the protein CASSQDGGGGRPGNTIYF. Full variable domain (outside the CDR3, taken from reference TRBV14 and TRBJ1-3): EAGVTQFPSHSVIEKGQTVTLRCDPISGHDNLYWYRRVMGKEIKFLLHFVKESKQDESGMPNNRFLAERTGGTYSTLKVQPAELEDSGVYFCASSQDGGGGRPGNTIYFGEGSWLTVV.

A few counts support this clonotype. The chain links TRBV2 to TRBJ1-4; tentative D call: TRBD1 (6 bases). CDR3 size: 13 residues. V lost 8 bases and J 8 bases, leaving 15 bases between the germline ends. CDR1 is SNHLY, CDR2 FYNNEI, per germline. The CDR3 DNA reads as TGTGCCAGCTCACCAGGAGGGGGGGAAAAACTGTTTTTT. This encodes CASSPGGGEKLFF.

V usage is TRBV21-1 and J usage is TRBJ1-1; TRBD1 is taken as the D call from the table, unchecked against the DNA. TRBV21-1 is flagged as a pseudogene. The CDR3 sequence is 16 residues long. The CDR3 sequence is CASSKKPGQGGTEAFF. The CDR3 DNA sequence: TGTGCCAGCAGCAAAAAGCCCGGGCAGGGGGGCACTGAAGCTTTCTTT.

The sample holds a few counts of this clonotype. V is TRBV5-1 and J is TRBJ2-3; D may be TRBD1 (5 bases). The length of the CDR3 is 19 residues. Trimming took off 0 bases at V and 3 bases at J, with 23 bases between the two ends. Germline V gene data show CDR1 as SGHRS and CDR2 as YFSETQ. CDR3 nucleotides: TGCGCCAGCAGCTTGGCCTTAGGGGCCTCACCAATGGGGACAGATACGCAGTATTTT. Encoded protein: CASSLALGASPMGTDTQYF.

The chain couples TRBV10-2 to TRBJ1-1; D is unclear. The CDR3 is 13 amino acids. Germline V gives CDR1 WSHSY, CDR2 SAAADI. Trimming shortened V by 7 bases and J by 6 bases, and 15 bases separated the two germline ends. The CDR3 region is CASIPVEGAEAFF. CDR3 DNA: TGCGCCAGCATCCCCGTCGAGGGCGCTGAAGCTTTCTTT.

The table lists this clonotype with many counts. The chain employs TRBV12-3 or TRBV12-4 and TRBJ2-1; D call uncertain. Deletions cut 5 bases from V and 7 bases from J, with 6 bases between. The CDR3 has 11 amino acids. The DNA of the CDR3 is TGTGCCAGCAGTAGTCGTAATGAGCAGTTCTTC. Translated: CASSSRNEQFF.